One sample yielded the 30 T cell receptor beta chains listed below, sequenced in a study of shared clonotypes between healthy human individuals. The protocol was immunoSEQ multiplex PCR, while the TCRdb copy is restricted to in-frame clones and leaves out a portion. The sample has roughly 500,000 clones; about 96% are singletons. The sample taken for sequencing was naive CD4+ T cells sorted from blood. Subset indicated: CD45RA+ positively selected. The receptors stem from a young woman in good health.

The V and J genes are TRBV12-2 and TRBJ1-1; the D call of TRBD1 is as the table states it, not checked on the DNA. TRBV12-2 is shown as a pseudogene. CDR3 length: 17 amino acids. CDR3 region: CASRLVIAGGPATEAFF. CDR3 coding DNA: TGTGCAAGTCGCTTAGTAATAGCAGGGGGCCCGGCCACTGAAGCTTTCTTT.

The chain carries TRBV5-6 and TRBJ2-7; tentative D call: TRBD1 (5 bases). The CDR3 is 15 amino acids. CDR1 and CDR2 (germline): SGHDT, YYEEEE. Trimming took off 0 bases at V and 2 bases at J, with 12 bases between the two ends. CDR3 amino acids: CASSLAIQGPYEQYF. Here the CDR3 DNA reads TGTGCCAGCAGCTTGGCCATCCAGGGCCCCTACGAGCAGTACTTC.

The rearrangement joins TRBV5-6 to TRBJ2-1; 9 bases match TRBD2. CDR3 length equals 12 residues. Per germline, CDR1 SGHDT and CDR2 YYEEEE. V trimming: 5 bases; J trimming: 14 bases; junction bases outside the gene matches: 8. The CDR3 protein is CASRAVAGEEFF. DNA of the CDR3: TGTGCCAGCAGGGCTGTAGCGGGAGAGGAGTTCTTC.

This chain connects TRBV5-1 to TRBJ2-7; 11 bases map to TRBD2. Germline V gives CDR1 SGHRS, CDR2 YFSETQ. The V gene end was trimmed by 5 bases and the J gene end by 4 bases; junction bases not matched to a gene: 5. CDR3 length equals 14 residues. The CDR3 nucleotides are TGCGCCAGCAGTCCGATAGCGGGAGGGTACGAGCAGTACTTC. Translated: CASSPIAGGYEQYF.

The chain carries TRBV25-1 and TRBJ1-2, with D maybe TRBD1 (6 bases). The CDR3 is made up of 12 amino acids. Germline V gives CDR1 MGHDK, CDR2 SYGVNS. Trimming took off 6 bases at V and 8 bases at J, with 13 bases between the two ends. The CDR3 is CASSNSGTGYTF. As DNA, the CDR3 is TGTGCCAGCAGCAACAGTGGGACAGGCTACACCTTC.

The V and J genes are TRBV5-1 and TRBJ2-5; 10 bases match TRBD2. Germline values: CDR1 SGHRS, CDR2 YFSETQ. V dropped 4 bases and J dropped 3; count of bases not matched to a gene: 9. The CDR3 has 16 residues. The chain's CDR3 is CASSPWTSGAEETQYF. CDR3 sequence (DNA): TGCGCCAGCAGCCCCTGGACTAGCGGAGCCGAAGAGACCCAGTACTTC.

The J gene is TRBJ1-3, the V gene TRBV19; TRBD1 is a possible D gene (5 bases). The germline gives CDR1 LNHDA, CDR2 SQIVND (reference sequence). Trimming took off 4 bases at V and 0 bases at J, with 7 bases between the two ends. CDR3 length: 14 amino acids. CDR3 loop: CASSSDSSGNTIYF. Here the CDR3 DNA reads TGTGCCAGTAGTAGTGACAGCTCTGGAAACACCATATATTTT.

The chain has TRBV28 and TRBJ2-3, with 7 positions matching TRBD2. CDR3 length: 15 residues. V lost 6 bases, J lost 0 bases, and 6 bases stayed unmatched. Germline V gene lookup returns CDR1 MDHEN and CDR2 SYDVKM. The CDR3 sequence: CASRPVAGSTDTQYF. In DNA form, the CDR3 reads TGTGCCAGCAGACCAGTAGCGGGCAGCACAGATACGCAGTATTTT.

This clone occurred once. This sequence joins TRBV7-2 and TRBJ2-5; 12 bases fit TRBD2. Judging by the DNA end, TRBJ2-7 fits better; the J call may be wrong. The CDR3 runs 14 residues. Germline CDR1 and CDR2: SGHTA and FQGNSA. The CDR3 DNA is TGTGCCAGCAGCCGGACTAGCGGGACCTACGAGCAGTACTTC. This sequence encodes CASSRTSGTYEQYF.

This clone was detected only once. The chain uses TRBV30 and TRBJ2-5; 12 bases agree with TRBD2. The CDR3 loop spans 18 amino acids. J was trimmed by 2 bases and V by 2 bases; bases with no gene match: 12. CDR1 and CDR2 from the germline V gene are GTSNPN and SVGIG (reference sequence). The CDR3 bases are TGTGCCTGGAGTTTCTCTAGCGGGAGGGCCCTACAGCAAGAGACCCAGTACTTC. Residues: CAWSFSSGRALQQETQYF.

This chain uses TRBV28 with TRBJ2-5; D call uncertain. The J call may not be correct, given that the DNA end is closer to TRBJ2-7. There are 13 residues in the CDR3. Germline assignment: CDR1 MDHEN and CDR2 SYDVKM. This chain's CDR3 is CASSLDGPYEQYF. Written as DNA, the CDR3 is TGTGCCAGCAGTCTCGACGGCCCCTACGAGCAGTACTTC.

This sequence joins TRBV28 and TRBJ2-7; D call uncertain. Trimming cost V 6 bases and J 6 bases, with 9 bases left between them. The CDR3 consists of 11 residues. The germline gives CDR1 MDHEN, CDR2 SYDVKM. CDR3 nucleotide sequence: TGTGCCAGCAGGGGTACGAGCGAGCAGTACTTC. It translates to CASRGTSEQYF.

V usage is TRBV10-3 and J usage is TRBJ1-1, with unresolved D. CDR1 ENHRY and CDR2 SYGVKD come from the germline V gene. The CDR3 is 13 amino acids. The V and J ends lost 7 bases and 2 bases respectively, with 11 bases between them. The CDR3 DNA sequence: TGTGCCATCACCCAGAGCGAAAACACTGAAGCTTTCTTT. It translates to CAITQSENTEAFF.

The chain joins TRBV28 to TRBJ1-5; D possibly corresponds to TRBD1 (6 bases). V gave up 6 bases and J gave up 4 bases, with 16 bases separating them. Germline lookup yields CDR1 MDHEN and CDR2 SYDVKM. The CDR3 has 15 amino acids. The CDR3 is CASSTGSWINQPQHF. Written as DNA, the CDR3 is TGTGCCAGCAGCACAGGGTCTTGGATTAATCAGCCCCAGCATTTT.

The V gene is TRBV5-1, the J gene TRBJ2-3, with D possibly matching TRBD2 (5 bases). This CDR3 has 14 residues. Trimming pared 4 bases from V and 2 bases from J, leaving 11 bases between. The germline V gene has CDR1 SGHRS and CDR2 YFSETQ. This CDR3 is CASSPGFDTDTQYF. The DNA of the CDR3 is TGCGCCAGCAGCCCGGGGTTCGACACAGATACGCAGTATTTT.

This chain connects TRBV28 to TRBJ1-1; 9 bases agree with TRBD1. Germline CDR1 is MDHEN and CDR2 is SYDVKM. The CDR3 runs 15 residues. V was clipped by 8 bases and J by 5 bases; unmatched bases: 12. The chain's CDR3 is CASYPIQGARTEAFF. CDR3 DNA: TGTGCCAGCTACCCAATACAGGGGGCGAGGACTGAAGCTTTCTTT.

The chain has TRBV2 and TRBJ1-2, with 7 nucleotides matching TRBD1. From germline, CDR1 is SNHLY and CDR2 FYNNEI. V shed 6 bases, J shed 1 base, and the junction held 14 bases outside the gene matches. The CDR3 runs 17 residues. The CDR3 bases are TGTGCCAGCAGGAACCCGGGACAGCAGAAAGTTAACTATGGCTACACCTTC. Translated: CASRNPGQQKVNYGYTF.

The sample holds one count of this clone. This chain joins TRBV27 and TRBJ2-1; 7 bases line up with TRBD2. J gave up 3 bases and V 7 bases, and 6 bases lay outside the gene matches. This CDR3 region has 14 residues. Looked up from germline, CDR1 is MNHEY and CDR2 is SMNVEV (reference sequence). DNA of the CDR3: TGTGCCAGCACGCGGGAGCCCCGCTACAATGAGCAGTTCTTC. Translating it yields CASTREPRYNEQFF.

The DNA for the CDR3 is TGTGCCAGCAGTTCGTTAGCCGGGGCTATCACAGATACGCAGTATTTT. Amino acid sequence: CASSSLAGAITDTQYF. The genes are TRBV27 and TRBJ2-3, with D possibly being TRBD1 or TRBD2 (5 bases each). CDR1 is MNHEY, CDR2 SMNVEV, per germline (reference sequence). The CDR3 is 16 residues long. With 4 bases removed from V and 2 bases from J, the gap between germline ends came to 16 bases.

This clone was seen just once. The V gene is TRBV7-2, the J gene TRBJ2-7; D assignment may be TRBD1 or TRBD2 (5 bases each). Trimming cost V 7 bases and J 5 bases, with 21 bases left between them. Germline-derived CDR1 and CDR2 are SGHTA and FQGNSA. This CDR3 is built from 15 residues. For the CDR3, the DNA is TGTGCCAGCACCCGGGGCGGTGGGTCCTGGGACGAGCAGTACTTC. Translated: CASTRGGGSWDEQYF.

The V call is TRBV2, the J call TRBJ1-3; possible D gene TRBD1, 5 bases. The V gene lost 2 bases and the J gene lost 4 bases, with 15 bases spanning the gap. The CDR3 has 16 amino acids. In germline, CDR1 is SNHLY, CDR2 FYNNEI. The chain's CDR3 is CASSESPAGRGNTIYF. The CDR3 coding sequence is TGTGCCAGCAGTGAAAGTCCTGCAGGGAGGGGAAACACCATATATTTT.

The rearrangement uses TRBV28 and TRBJ1-6; 8 bases map to TRBD1. V trimming: 3 bases; J trimming: 9 bases; junction bases outside the gene matches: 4. In germline, CDR1 is MDHEN, CDR2 SYDVKM. There are 14 residues in the CDR3. The chain's CDR3 is CASSLQGAVSPLHF. DNA of the CDR3: TGTGCCAGCAGTTTGCAGGGGGCGGTTTCACCCCTCCACTTT.

The genes are TRBV28 and TRBJ2-1; 13 bases agree with TRBD2. V lost 8 bases and J lost 4; bases outside the gene matches: 11. The germline V gene has CDR1 MDHEN and CDR2 SYDVKM. The CDR3 consists of 17 residues. The CDR3 reads CASGLDMGLAGYNEQFF. DNA of the CDR3: TGTGCCAGCGGACTCGACATGGGACTAGCGGGATACAATGAGCAGTTCTTC.

The V gene is TRBV2, the J gene TRBJ1-4, with 7 positions matching TRBD1. CDR1 is SNHLY and CDR2 is FYNNEI in the germline V gene. This CDR3 spans 14 amino acids. The V gene end was trimmed by 4 bases and the J gene end by 5 bases; junction bases not matched to a gene: 4. CDR3: CASSAETGNEKLFF. CDR3 sequence (DNA): TGTGCCAGCAGTGCGGAGACAGGGAATGAAAAACTGTTTTTT.

The chain couples TRBV29-1 to TRBJ1-1, with D perhaps TRBD1 (6 bases). Trimming shortened V by 3 bases and J by 4 bases, and 15 bases separated the two germline ends. The CDR3 length is 14 residues. The germline CDR1 and CDR2 sequences are SQVTM and ANQGSEA. CDR3 region: CSVEFEGGGTEAFF. The DNA for the CDR3 is TGCAGCGTTGAGTTCGAGGGGGGCGGCACTGAAGCTTTCTTT.

V usage is TRBV5-1 and J usage is TRBJ2-3, with TRBD1 as a possible D gene (6 bases). Looked up from germline, CDR1 is SGHRS and CDR2 is YFSETQ. The germline V and J ends were trimmed by 4 bases and 4 bases, with 28 bases remaining between them. The CDR3 covers 19 residues. The chain's CDR3 is CASSRGQPLQGTVADTQYF. CDR3 coding DNA: TGCGCCAGCAGCCGGGGCCAGCCTCTACAGGGAACGGTAGCAGATACGCAGTATTTT.

The chain is built from TRBV2 and TRBJ2-3; the D is unclear. Trimming removed 3 bases at V and 4 bases at J, with 8 bases between. The CDR3 is 13 amino acids. Germline CDR1 reads SNHLY; CDR2 reads FYNNEI. Here the CDR3 reads CASSDRPADTQYF. The DNA for the CDR3 is TGTGCCAGCAGTGACCGTCCGGCAGATACGCAGTATTTT.

The gene calls are TRBV7-9 and TRBJ2-1; no clear D gene. The CDR3 totals 11 residues. CDR1 and CDR2 from the germline V gene are SEHNR and FQNEAQ (reference sequence). Between the trimmed V and J ends, which lost 7 bases and 9 bases, there was a span of 10 bases. The CDR3 DNA reads as TGTGCCAGCACCGACTCCGGTGAGCAGTTCTTC. This sequence encodes CASTDSGEQFF.

This rearrangement joins TRBV19 to TRBJ1-6; TRBD1 is a possible D gene (6 bases). Germline V lookup: CDR1 LNHDA, CDR2 SQIVND (reference sequence). The CDR3 spans 13 residues. Between the trimmed V and J ends, which lost 7 bases and 6 bases, there was a span of 10 bases. CDR3 residues: CASNARGNSPLHF. In nucleotides, the CDR3 is TGTGCCAGTAACGCCAGGGGTAATTCACCCCTCCACTTT.

The chain recombines TRBV28 with TRBJ2-3, with TRBD1 matching over 7 bases. CDR1 MDHEN and CDR2 SYDVKM come from the germline V gene. The CDR3 is 14 residues long. V was clipped by 5 bases and J by 0 bases; unmatched bases: 2. The CDR3 DNA reads TGTGCCAGCAGTCGGGACAGCAGCACAGATACGCAGTATTTT. Amino acid sequence: CASSRDSSTDTQYF.